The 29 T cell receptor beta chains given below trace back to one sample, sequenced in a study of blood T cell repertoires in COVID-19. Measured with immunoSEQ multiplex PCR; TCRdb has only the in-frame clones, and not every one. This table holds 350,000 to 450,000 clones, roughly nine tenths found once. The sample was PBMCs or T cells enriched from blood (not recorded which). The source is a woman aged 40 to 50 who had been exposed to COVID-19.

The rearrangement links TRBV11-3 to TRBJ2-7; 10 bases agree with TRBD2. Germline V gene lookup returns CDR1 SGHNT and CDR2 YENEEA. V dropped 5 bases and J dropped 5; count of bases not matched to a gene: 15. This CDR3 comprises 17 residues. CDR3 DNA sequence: TGTGCCAGCAGCCGACCCGCCAACCTAGCGGGAGCCCACGAGCAGTACTTC. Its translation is CASSRPANLAGAHEQYF.

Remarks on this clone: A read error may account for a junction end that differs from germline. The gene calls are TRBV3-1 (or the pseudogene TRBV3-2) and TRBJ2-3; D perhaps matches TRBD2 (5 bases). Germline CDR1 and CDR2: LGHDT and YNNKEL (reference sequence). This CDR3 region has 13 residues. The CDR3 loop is CASSHASTDTQYF. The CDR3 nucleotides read TGTGCCAGCAGCCACGCTAGCACCGATACGCAGTATTTT.

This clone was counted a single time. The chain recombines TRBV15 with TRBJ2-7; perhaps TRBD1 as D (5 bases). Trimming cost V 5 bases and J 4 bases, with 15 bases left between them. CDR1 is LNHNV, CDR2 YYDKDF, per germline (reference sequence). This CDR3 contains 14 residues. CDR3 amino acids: CATSVNTGRYEQYF. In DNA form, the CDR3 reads TGTGCCACCAGCGTTAATACAGGACGTTACGAGCAGTACTTC.

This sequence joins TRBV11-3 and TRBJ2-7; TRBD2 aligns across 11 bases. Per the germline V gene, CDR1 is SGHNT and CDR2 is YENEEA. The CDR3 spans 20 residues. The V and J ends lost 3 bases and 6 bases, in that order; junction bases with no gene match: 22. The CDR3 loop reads CASSFQTSGVNIPRGSEQYF. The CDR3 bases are TGTGCCAGCAGCTTTCAGACTAGCGGGGTTAATATCCCGAGGGGGAGCGAGCAGTACTTC.

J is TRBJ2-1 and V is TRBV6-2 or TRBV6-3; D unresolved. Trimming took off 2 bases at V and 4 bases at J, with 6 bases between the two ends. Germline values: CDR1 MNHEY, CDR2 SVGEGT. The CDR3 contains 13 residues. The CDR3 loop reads CASSYPGYNEQFF. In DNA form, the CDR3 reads TGTGCCAGCAGTTACCCCGGGTACAATGAGCAGTTCTTC.

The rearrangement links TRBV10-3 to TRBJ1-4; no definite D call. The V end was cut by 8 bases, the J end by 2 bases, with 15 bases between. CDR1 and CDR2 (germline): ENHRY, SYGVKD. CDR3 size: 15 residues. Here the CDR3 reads CAICGLRATNEKLFF. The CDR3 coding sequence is TGTGCCATCTGTGGGCTGAGGGCGACTAATGAAAAACTGTTTTTT.

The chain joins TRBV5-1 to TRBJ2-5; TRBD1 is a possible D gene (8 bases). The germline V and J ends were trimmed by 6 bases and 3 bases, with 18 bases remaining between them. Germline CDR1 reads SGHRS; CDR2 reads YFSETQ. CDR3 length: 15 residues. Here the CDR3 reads CASNLGTGLEETQYF. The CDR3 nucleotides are TGCGCCAGCAACCTCGGGACAGGACTAGAAGAGACCCAGTACTTC.

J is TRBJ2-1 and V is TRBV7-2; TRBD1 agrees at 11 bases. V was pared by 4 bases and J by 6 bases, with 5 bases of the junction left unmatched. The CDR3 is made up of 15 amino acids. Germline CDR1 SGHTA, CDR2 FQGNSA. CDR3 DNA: TGTGCCAGCAGCTATTCCGGGACAGGGGGCAATGAGCAGTTCTTC. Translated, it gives CASSYSGTGGNEQFF.

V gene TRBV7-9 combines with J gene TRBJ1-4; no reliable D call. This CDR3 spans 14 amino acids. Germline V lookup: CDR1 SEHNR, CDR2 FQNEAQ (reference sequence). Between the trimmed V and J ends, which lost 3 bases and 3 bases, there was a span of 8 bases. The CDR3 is CASSFLQANEKLFF. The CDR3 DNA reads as TGTGCCAGCAGCTTTCTGCAGGCTAATGAAAAACTGTTTTTT.

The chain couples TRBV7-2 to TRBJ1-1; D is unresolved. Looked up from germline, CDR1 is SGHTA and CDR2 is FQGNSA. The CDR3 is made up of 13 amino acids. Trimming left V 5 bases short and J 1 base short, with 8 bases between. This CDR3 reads CASSLQQNTEAFF. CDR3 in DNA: TGTGCCAGCAGCCTACAGCAGAACACTGAAGCTTTCTTT.

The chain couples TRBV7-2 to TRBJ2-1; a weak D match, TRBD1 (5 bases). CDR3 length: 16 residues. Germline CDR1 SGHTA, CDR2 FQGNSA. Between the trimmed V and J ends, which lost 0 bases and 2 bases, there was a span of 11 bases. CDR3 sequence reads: CASSLAQGTAYNEQFF. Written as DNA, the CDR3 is TGTGCCAGCAGCTTAGCGCAGGGTACGGCCTACAATGAGCAGTTCTTC.

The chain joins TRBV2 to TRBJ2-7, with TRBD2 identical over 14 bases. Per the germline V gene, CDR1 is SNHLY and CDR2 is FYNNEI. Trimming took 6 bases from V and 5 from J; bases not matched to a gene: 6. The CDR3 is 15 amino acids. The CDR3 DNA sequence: TGTGCCAGCAGCGACGGGACTAGCGGGGGTCACGAGCAGTACTTC. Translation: CASSDGTSGGHEQYF.

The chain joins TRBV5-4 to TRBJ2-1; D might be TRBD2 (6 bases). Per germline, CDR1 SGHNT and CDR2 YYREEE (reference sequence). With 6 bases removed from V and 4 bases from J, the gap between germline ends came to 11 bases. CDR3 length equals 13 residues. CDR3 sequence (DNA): TGTGCCAGCACCCGGGGACTGTACAATGAGCAGTTCTTC. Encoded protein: CASTRGLYNEQFF.

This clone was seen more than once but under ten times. DNA for the CDR3: TGTGCCAGCAGCCAAGATTTAAGCAGGGCGGGAACTGAAGCTTTCTTT. Its protein is CASSQDLSRAGTEAFF. The chain recombines TRBV4-2 with TRBJ1-1; maybe TRBD1 (5 bases). This CDR3 region has 16 residues. The ends were cut back, 0 bases at V and 5 bases at J, with 16 bases in the middle. The V gene's germline CDR1 is LGHNA and CDR2 YNFKEQ.

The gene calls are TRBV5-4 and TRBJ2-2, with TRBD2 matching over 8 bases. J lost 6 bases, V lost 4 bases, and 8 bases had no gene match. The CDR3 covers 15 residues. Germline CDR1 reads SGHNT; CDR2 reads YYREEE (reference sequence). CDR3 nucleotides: TGTGCCAGCAGCCCGGGGGGGTCGGGCCCCGGGGAGCTGTTTTTT. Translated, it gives CASSPGGSGPGELFF.

DNA for the CDR3: TGCAGCGTTGCCAGGGCGATGGGTGAGACCCAGTACTTC. Protein product: CSVARAMGETQYF. The J gene is TRBJ2-5, the V gene TRBV29-1, with D possibly being TRBD1 (5 bases). Trimming left V 4 bases short and J 5 bases short, with 14 bases between. The CDR3 extends over 13 amino acids. Germline V CDR1 and CDR2: SQVTM, ANQGSEA.

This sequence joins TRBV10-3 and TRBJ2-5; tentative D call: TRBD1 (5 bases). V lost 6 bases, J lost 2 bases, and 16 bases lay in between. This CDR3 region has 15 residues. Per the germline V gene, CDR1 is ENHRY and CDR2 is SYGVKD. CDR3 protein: CAIRGQGNPQETQYF. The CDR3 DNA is TGTGCCATCAGGGGGCAGGGAAACCCACAAGAGACCCAGTACTTC.

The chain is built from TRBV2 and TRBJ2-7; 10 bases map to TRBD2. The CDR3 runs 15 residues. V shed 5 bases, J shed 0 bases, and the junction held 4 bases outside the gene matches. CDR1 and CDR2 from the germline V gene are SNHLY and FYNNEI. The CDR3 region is CASSLAGGSSYEQYF. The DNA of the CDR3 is TGTGCCAGCAGTTTAGCGGGGGGCAGCTCCTACGAGCAGTACTTC.

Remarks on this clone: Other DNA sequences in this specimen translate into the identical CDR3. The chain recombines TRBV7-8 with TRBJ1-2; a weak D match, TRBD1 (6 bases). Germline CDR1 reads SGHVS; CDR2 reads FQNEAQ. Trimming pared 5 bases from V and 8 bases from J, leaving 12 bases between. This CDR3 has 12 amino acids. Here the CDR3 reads CASSPARGGYTF. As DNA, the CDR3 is TGTGCCAGCAGCCCCGCTAGGGGGGGCTACACCTTC.

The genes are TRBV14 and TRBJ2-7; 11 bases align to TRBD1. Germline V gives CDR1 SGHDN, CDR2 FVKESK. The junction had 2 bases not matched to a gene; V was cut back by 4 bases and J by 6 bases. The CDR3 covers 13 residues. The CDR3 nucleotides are TGTGCCAGCAGCCTAGGACAGGGGGCCGAGCAGTACTTC. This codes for CASSLGQGAEQYF.

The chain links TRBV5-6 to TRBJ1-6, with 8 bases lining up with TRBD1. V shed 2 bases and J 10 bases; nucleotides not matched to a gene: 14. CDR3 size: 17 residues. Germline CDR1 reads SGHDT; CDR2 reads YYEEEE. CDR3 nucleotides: TGTGCCAGCAGCTTTGCCGGGACAGGCATCCTGCGCTCACCCCTCCACTTT. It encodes CASSFAGTGILRSPLHF.

In DNA form, the CDR3 reads TGTGCCTGGGGGGACAGTCTAAAAAGTGAAAAACTGTTTTTT. It translates to CAWGDSLKSEKLFF. The genes are TRBV30 and TRBJ1-4, with 7 nucleotides matching TRBD1. Looked up from germline, CDR1 is GTSNPN and CDR2 is SVGIG (reference sequence). V lost 5 bases and J lost 7; bases outside the gene matches: 10. CDR3 length: 14 residues.

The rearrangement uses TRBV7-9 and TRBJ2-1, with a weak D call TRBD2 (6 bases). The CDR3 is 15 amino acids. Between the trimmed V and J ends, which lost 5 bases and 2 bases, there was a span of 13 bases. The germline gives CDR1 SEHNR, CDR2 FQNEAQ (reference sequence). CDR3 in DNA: TGTGCCAGCAGCACCTTCGGGACTCCCTACAATGAGCAGTTCTTC. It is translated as CASSTFGTPYNEQFF.

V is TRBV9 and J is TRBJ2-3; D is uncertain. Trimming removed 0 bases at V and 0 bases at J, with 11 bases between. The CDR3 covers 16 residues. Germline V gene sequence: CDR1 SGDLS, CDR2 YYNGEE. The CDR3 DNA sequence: TGTGCCAGCAGCGTAGGGGCAGCAGTAAGCACAGATACGCAGTATTTT. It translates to CASSVGAAVSTDTQYF.

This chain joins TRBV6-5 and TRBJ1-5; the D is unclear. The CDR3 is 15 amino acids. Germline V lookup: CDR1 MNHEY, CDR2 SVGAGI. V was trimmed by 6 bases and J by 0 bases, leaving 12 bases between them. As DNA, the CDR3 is TGTGCCAGCAGACCTCATTCCAGTAGCAATCAGCCCCAGCATTTT. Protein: CASRPHSSSNQPQHF.

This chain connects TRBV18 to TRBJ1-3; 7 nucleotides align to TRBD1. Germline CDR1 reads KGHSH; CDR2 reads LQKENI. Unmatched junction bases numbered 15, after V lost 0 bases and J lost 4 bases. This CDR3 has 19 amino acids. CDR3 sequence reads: CASSPPVGEQGNGGNTIYF. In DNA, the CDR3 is TGTGCCAGCTCACCACCAGTCGGGGAACAGGGGAATGGCGGAAACACCATATATTTT.

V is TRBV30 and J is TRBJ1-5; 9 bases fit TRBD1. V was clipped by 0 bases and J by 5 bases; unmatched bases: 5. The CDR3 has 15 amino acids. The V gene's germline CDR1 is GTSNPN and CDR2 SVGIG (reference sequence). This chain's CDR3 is CAWSVGTGIYQPQHF. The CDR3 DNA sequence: TGTGCCTGGAGTGTAGGGACAGGGATTTATCAGCCCCAGCATTTT.

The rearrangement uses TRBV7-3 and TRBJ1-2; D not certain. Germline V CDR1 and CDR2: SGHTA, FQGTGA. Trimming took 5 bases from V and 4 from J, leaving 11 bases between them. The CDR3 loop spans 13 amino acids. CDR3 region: CASSPSFSYGYTF. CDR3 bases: TGTGCCAGCAGCCCTTCTTTCAGCTATGGCTACACCTTC.

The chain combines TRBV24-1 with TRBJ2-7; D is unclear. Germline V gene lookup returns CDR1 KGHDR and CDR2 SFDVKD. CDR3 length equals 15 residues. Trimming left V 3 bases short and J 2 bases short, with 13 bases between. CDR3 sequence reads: CATSDPHHSPYEQYF. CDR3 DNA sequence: TGTGCCACCAGTGATCCCCACCACTCCCCCTACGAGCAGTACTTC.